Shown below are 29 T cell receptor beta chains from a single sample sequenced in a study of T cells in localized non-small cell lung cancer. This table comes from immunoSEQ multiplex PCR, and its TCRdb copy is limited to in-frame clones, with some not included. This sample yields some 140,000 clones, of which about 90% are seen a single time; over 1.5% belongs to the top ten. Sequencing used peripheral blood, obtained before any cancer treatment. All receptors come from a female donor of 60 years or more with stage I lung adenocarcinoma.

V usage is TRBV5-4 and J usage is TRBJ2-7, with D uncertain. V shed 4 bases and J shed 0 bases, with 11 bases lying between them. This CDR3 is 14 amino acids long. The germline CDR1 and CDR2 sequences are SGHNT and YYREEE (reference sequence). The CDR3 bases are TGTGCCAGCAGCCCCGGACCGAGCTCCTACGAGCAGTACTTC. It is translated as CASSPGPSSYEQYF. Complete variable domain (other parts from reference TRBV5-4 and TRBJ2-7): ETGVTQSPTHLIKTRGQQVTLRCSSQSGHNTVSWYQQALGQGPQFIFQYYREEENGRGNFPPRFSGLQFPNYSSELNVNALELDDSALYLCASSPGPSSYEQYFGPGTRLTVT.

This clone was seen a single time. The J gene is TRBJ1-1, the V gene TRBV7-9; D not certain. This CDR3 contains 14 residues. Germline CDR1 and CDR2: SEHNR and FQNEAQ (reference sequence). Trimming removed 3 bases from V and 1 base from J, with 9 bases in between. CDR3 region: CASSLNVENTEAFF. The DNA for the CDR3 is TGTGCCAGCAGCTTGAATGTGGAGAACACTGAAGCTTTCTTT.

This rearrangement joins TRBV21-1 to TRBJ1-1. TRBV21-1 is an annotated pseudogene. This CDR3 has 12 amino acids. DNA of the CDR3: TGTGCCAGCAGCAAAGAAGTTCTCCCAGCTTTCTTT. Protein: CASSKEVLPAFF.

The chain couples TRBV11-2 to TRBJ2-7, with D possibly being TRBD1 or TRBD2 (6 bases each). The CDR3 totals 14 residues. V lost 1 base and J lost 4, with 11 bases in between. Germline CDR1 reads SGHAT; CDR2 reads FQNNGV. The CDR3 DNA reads TGTGCCAGCAGCTTAGGGGGGGCTGTTTACGAGCAGTACTTC. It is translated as CASSLGGAVYEQYF.

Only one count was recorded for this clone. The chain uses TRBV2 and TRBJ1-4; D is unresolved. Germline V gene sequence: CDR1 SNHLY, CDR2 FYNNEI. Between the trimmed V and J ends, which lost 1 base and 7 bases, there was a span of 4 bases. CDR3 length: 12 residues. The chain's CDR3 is CASSEVGEKLFF. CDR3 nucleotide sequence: TGTGCCAGCAGTGAAGTCGGTGAAAAACTGTTTTTT.

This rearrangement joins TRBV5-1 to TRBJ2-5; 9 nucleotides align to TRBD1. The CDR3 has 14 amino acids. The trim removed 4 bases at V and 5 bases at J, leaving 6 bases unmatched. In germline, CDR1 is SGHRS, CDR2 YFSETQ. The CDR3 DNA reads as TGCGCCAGCAGCCTCGGGACAGGGTTTGAGACCCAGTACTTC. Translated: CASSLGTGFETQYF.

The CDR3 DNA follows: TGCAGCGTTGAAGACGTTCCCCATGGGACCTCTGAGCAGTACTTC. Its translation is CSVEDVPHGTSEQYF. V usage is TRBV29-1 and J usage is TRBJ2-7; D may correspond to TRBD1 or TRBD2 (5 bases each). The V gene's germline CDR1 is SQVTM and CDR2 ANQGSEA. CDR3 length equals 15 residues. V lost 0 bases and J 7 bases, leaving 19 bases between the germline ends.

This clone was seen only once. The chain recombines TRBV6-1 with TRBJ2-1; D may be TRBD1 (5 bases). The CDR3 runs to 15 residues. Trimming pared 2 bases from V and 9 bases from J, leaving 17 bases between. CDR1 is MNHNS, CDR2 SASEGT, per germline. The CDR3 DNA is TGTGCCAGCAGTGAACTCAGGGCGCGAGAACTTGAGCAGTTCTTC. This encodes CASSELRARELEQFF.

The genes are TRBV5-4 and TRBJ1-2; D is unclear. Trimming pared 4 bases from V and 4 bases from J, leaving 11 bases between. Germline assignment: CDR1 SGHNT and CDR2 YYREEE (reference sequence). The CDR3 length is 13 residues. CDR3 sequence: CASSAEVGYGYTF. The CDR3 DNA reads TGTGCCAGCAGCGCCGAAGTAGGCTATGGCTACACCTTC. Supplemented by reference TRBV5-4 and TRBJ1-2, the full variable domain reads ETGVTQSPTHLIKTRGQQVTLRCSSQSGHNTVSWYQQALGQGPQFIFQYYREEENGRGNFPPRFSGLQFPNYSSELNVNALELDDSALYLCASSAEVGYGYTFGSGTRLTVV.

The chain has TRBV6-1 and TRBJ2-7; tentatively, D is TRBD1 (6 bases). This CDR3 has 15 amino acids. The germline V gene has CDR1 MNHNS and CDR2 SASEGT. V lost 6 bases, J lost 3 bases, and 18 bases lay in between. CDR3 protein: CASRNLFRTVYEQYF. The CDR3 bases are TGTGCCAGCAGGAACCTGTTTCGGACAGTCTACGAGCAGTACTTC.

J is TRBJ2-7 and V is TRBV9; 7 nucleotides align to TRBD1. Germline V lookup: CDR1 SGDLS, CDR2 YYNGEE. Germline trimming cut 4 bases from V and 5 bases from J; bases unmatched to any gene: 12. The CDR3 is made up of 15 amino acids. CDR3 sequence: CASSSAGTAPNEQYF. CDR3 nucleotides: TGTGCCAGCAGCTCCGCCGGGACAGCCCCTAACGAGCAGTACTTC.

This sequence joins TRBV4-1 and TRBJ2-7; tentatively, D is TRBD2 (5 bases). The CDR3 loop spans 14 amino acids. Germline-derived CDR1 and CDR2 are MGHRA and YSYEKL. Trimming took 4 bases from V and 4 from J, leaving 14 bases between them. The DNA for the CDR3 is TGCGCCAGCAGCCCGATGGGAGTTCGGTACGAGCAGTACTTC. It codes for CASSPMGVRYEQYF.

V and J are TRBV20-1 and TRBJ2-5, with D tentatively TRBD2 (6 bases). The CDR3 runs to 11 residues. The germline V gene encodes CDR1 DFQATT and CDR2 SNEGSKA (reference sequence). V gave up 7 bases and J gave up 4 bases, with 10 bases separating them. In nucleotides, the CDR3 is TGCAGTGGCCGAGCGGGAGAGACCCAGTACTTC. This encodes CSGRAGETQYF.

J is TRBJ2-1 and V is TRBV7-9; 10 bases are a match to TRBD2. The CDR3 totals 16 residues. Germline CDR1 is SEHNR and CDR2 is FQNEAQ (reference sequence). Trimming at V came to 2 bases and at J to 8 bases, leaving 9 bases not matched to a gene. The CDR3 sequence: CASSLRVSSGSDEQFF. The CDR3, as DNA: TGTGCCAGCAGCTTACGGGTTTCTAGCGGGAGCGATGAGCAGTTCTTC.

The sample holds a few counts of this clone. CDR3 in amino acids: CASGPLSGNTIYF. DNA of the CDR3: TGTGCCAGCGGACCCCTCTCTGGAAACACCATATATTTT. This chain links TRBV2 with TRBJ1-3; no clear D. The V gene's germline CDR1 is SNHLY and CDR2 FYNNEI. Trimming took off 8 bases at V and 0 bases at J, with 8 bases between the two ends. The CDR3 has 13 residues. The variable domain in full, completed from reference TRBV2 and TRBJ1-3, reads EPEVTQTPSHQVTQMGQEVILRCVPISNHLYFYWYRQILGQKVEFLVSFYNNEISEKSEIFDDQFSVERPDGSNFTLKIRSTKLEDSAMYFCASGPLSGNTIYFGEGSWLTVV.

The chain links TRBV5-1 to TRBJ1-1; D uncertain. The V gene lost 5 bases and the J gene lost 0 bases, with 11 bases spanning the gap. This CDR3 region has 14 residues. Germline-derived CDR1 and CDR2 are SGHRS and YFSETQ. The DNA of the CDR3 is TGCGCCAGCAGGCCGACGGGGATGAACACTGAAGCTTTCTTT. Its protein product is CASRPTGMNTEAFF. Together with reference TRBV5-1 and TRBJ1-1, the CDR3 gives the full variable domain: KAGVTQTPRYLIKTRGQQVTLSCSPISGHRSVSWYQQTPGQGLQFLFEYFSETQRNKGNFPGRFSGRQFSNSRSEMNVSTLELGDSALYLCASRPTGMNTEAFFGQGTRLTVV.

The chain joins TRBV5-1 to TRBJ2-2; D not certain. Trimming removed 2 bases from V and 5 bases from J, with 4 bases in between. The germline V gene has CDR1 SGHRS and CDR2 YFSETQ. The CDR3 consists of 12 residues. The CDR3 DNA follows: TGCGCCAGCAGCTTTAGTACCGGGGAGCTGTTTTTT. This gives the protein CASSFSTGELFF.

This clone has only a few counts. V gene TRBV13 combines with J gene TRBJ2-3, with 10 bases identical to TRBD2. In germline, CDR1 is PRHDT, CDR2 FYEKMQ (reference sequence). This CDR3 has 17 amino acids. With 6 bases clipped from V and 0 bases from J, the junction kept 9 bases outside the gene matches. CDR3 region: CASRAQGAGGSTDTQYF. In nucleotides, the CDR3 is TGTGCCAGCAGAGCCCAGGGAGCGGGAGGGAGCACAGATACGCAGTATTTT.

The CDR3 loop is CASSISARAPDTQYF. The CDR3 coding sequence is TGTGCCAGTAGTATATCGGCCAGGGCTCCAGATACGCAGTATTTT. V and J are TRBV19 and TRBJ2-3; D might be TRBD1 (5 bases). Trimming removed 2 bases from V and 4 bases from J, with 13 bases in between. The germline gives CDR1 LNHDA, CDR2 SQIVND (reference sequence). The CDR3 runs 15 residues. Together with reference TRBV19 and TRBJ2-3, the CDR3 gives the full variable domain: DGGITQSPKYLFRKEGQNVTLSCEQNLNHDAMYWYRQDPGQGLRLIYYSQIVNDFQKGDIAEGYSVSREKKESFPLTVTSAQKNPTAFYLCASSISARAPDTQYFGPGTRLTVL.

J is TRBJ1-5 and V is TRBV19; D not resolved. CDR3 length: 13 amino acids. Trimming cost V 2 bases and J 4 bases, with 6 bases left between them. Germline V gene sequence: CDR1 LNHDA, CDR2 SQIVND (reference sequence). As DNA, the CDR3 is TGTGCCAGTAGTATAATCACGAATCAGCCCCAGCATTTT. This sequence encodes CASSIITNQPQHF. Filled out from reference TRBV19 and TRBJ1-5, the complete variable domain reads DGGITQSPKYLFRKEGQNVTLSCEQNLNHDAMYWYRQDPGQGLRLIYYSQIVNDFQKGDIAEGYSVSREKKESFPLTVTSAQKNPTAFYLCASSIITNQPQHFGDGTRLSIL.

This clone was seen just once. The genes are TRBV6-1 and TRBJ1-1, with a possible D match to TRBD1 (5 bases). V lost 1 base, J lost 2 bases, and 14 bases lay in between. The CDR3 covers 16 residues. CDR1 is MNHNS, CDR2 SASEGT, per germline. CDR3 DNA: TGTGCCAGCAGTGAAGAGGTCGGGGGGATAAACACTGAAGCTTTCTTT. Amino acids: CASSEEVGGINTEAFF.

CDR3 amino acids: CASRNSHYEQYF. The CDR3 DNA is TGTGCCAGCAGAAACAGCCACTACGAGCAGTACTTC. The rearrangement joins TRBV27 to TRBJ2-7; D gene uncertain. Germline-derived CDR1 and CDR2 are MNHEY and SMNVEV (reference sequence). The CDR3 extends over 12 amino acids. The V end lost 6 bases, the J end lost 3 bases, and 9 bases lay between the germline ends.

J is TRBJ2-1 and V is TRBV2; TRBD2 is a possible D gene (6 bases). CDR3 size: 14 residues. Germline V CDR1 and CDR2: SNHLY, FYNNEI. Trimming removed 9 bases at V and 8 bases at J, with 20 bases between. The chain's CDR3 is CARASETNRDEQFF. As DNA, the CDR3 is TGTGCCAGGGCTAGCGAGACGAATAGGGATGAGCAGTTCTTC.

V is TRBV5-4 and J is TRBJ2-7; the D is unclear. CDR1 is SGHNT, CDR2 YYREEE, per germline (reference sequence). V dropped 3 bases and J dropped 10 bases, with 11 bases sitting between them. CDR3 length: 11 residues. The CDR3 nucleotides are TGTGCCAGCAGCTACCTAGGTCTACAGTACTTC. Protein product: CASSYLGLQYF.

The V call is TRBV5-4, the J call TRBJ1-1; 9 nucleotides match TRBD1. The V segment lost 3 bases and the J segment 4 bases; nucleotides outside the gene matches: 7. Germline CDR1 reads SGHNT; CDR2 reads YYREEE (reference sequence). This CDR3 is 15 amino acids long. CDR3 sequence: CASSSITGGLTEAFF. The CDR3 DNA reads TGTGCCAGCAGCTCCATTACAGGGGGCCTCACTGAAGCTTTCTTT.

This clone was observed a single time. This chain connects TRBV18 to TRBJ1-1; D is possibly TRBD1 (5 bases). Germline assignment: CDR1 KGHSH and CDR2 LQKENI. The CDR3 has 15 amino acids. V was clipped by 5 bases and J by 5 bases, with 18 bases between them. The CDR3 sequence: CASSRAEGKRTEAFF. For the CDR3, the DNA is TGTGCCAGCTCAAGAGCGGAGGGGAAAAGGACTGAAGCTTTCTTT.

CDR3 sequence: CASSPVGTLQGYTF. Written as DNA, the CDR3 is TGTGCCAGCAGTCCCGTCGGGACACTTCAGGGCTACACCTTC. This sequence joins TRBV6-4 and TRBJ1-2; TRBD1 might be the D (6 bases). Germline assignment: CDR1 MRHNA and CDR2 SNTAGT. The CDR3 is 14 amino acids. The germline V and J ends were trimmed by 5 bases and 8 bases, with 18 bases remaining between them.

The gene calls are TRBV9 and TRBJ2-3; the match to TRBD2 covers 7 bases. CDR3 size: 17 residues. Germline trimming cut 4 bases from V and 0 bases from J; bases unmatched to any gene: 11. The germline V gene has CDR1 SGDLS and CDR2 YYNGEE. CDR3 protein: CASSPWGGSGSTDTQYF. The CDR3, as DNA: TGTGCCAGCAGCCCCTGGGGCGGTAGCGGGAGCACAGATACGCAGTATTTT.

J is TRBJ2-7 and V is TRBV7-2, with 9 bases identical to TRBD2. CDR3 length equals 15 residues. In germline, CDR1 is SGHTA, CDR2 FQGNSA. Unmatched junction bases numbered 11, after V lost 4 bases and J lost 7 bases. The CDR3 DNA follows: TGTGCCAGCAGCTATAATAGCGGGGGCCCCTCTGAGCAGTACTTC. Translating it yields CASSYNSGGPSEQYF.